Listed here are 11 T cell receptor beta chains from one sample, sequenced in a study of Ad26.COV2.S vaccination and SARS-CoV-2 variants. Clones were read by immunoSEQ multiplex PCR, and TCRdb kept only the in-frame ones, dropping some. The sample includes roughly 700,000 clones, roughly 90% of them seen just once. Treatment described: approximately 18 received Ad26.COV2.S at low or high dose, single or two shots; about five received placebo; per-sample allocation not given. Samples were taken on day 63 after the first vaccine or placebo injection. The specimen comprised peripheral blood, sampled in a trial of Ad26.COV2.S vaccine versus placebo. These receptor sequences come from a person aged 18-60 years who received the Ad26.COV2.S COVID-19 vaccine or a placebo.

V is TRBV10-1 and J is TRBJ1-5; no clear D gene. This CDR3 region has 13 residues. CDR1 is WNHNN, CDR2 SYGVQD, per germline (reference sequence). The V gene lost 7 bases and the J gene lost 3 bases, with 10 bases spanning the gap. The CDR3 DNA is TGCGCCAGCATAGGGCACACCAATCAGCCCCAGCATTTT. As protein: CASIGHTNQPQHF.

The CDR3 loop is CASSLGGLYGGDGYTF. CDR3 sequence (DNA): TGTGCCAGCAGCTTAGGCGGCCTTTACGGCGGGGACGGCTACACCTTC. This chain joins TRBV13 and TRBJ1-2, with TRBD1 as a possible D gene (5 bases). CDR1 and CDR2 (germline): PRHDT, FYEKMQ (reference sequence). Trimming left V 0 bases short and J 8 bases short, with 19 bases between. The CDR3 loop spans 16 amino acids.

The chain employs TRBV15 and TRBJ2-1; 8 bases match TRBD2. J gave up 3 bases and V 2 bases, and 3 bases lay outside the gene matches. This CDR3 spans 15 amino acids. Looked up from germline, CDR1 is LNHNV and CDR2 is YYDKDF (reference sequence). This CDR3 reads CATSRPAGDYNEQFF. Here the CDR3 DNA reads TGTGCCACCAGCAGACCAGCGGGAGACTACAATGAGCAGTTCTTC.

The chain links TRBV10-3 to TRBJ1-1, with D perhaps TRBD1 (5 bases). CDR1 and CDR2 (germline): ENHRY, SYGVKD. CDR3 size: 16 residues. Trimming pared 2 bases from V and 7 bases from J, leaving 20 bases between. CDR3 in amino acids: CAISEPGQLRINEAFF. Here the CDR3 DNA reads TGTGCCATCAGTGAGCCCGGACAATTGCGAATCAATGAAGCTTTCTTT.

The chain has TRBV5-1 and TRBJ2-3; 13 bases align to TRBD2. The V gene's germline CDR1 is SGHRS and CDR2 YFSETQ. CDR3 length: 16 residues. Trimming at V came to 4 bases and at J to 3 bases, leaving 5 bases not matched to a gene. Here the CDR3 DNA reads TGCGCCAGCAGCCCCGGGACTAGCGGGGTTACAGATACGCAGTATTTT. This translates into CASSPGTSGVTDTQYF.

This clone was seen just once. The V and J genes are TRBV5-1 and TRBJ1-2; no reliable D call. This CDR3 contains 14 residues. The V and J ends lost 2 bases and 0 bases respectively, with 8 bases between them. Germline V lookup: CDR1 SGHRS, CDR2 YFSETQ. In DNA form, the CDR3 reads TGCGCCAGCAGCTTAGGTGAAACTAACTATGGCTACACCTTC. Residues: CASSLGETNYGYTF.

This chain links TRBV5-8 with TRBJ2-5; D remains ambiguous. The CDR3 runs 14 residues. Trimming pared 0 bases from V and 1 base from J, leaving 7 bases between. Germline V gene lookup returns CDR1 SGHTS and CDR2 YDEGEE. Here the CDR3 reads CASSLAGFQETQYF. The CDR3, as DNA: TGTGCCAGCAGCTTGGCGGGCTTCCAAGAGACCCAGTACTTC.

The J gene is TRBJ2-7, the V gene TRBV3-1 (or the pseudogene TRBV3-2), with D perhaps matching TRBD1 or TRBD2 (5 bases each). The germline V and J ends were trimmed by 7 bases and 3 bases, with 13 bases remaining between them. CDR1 is LGHDT, CDR2 YNNKEL, per germline (reference sequence). This CDR3 region has 13 residues. In DNA form, the CDR3 reads TGTGCCAGCACCCGGGGCAGAAACTACGAGCAGTACTTC. This gives the protein CASTRGRNYEQYF.

The V gene is TRBV7-2, the J gene TRBJ1-2, with 7 bases that match TRBD1. Per the germline V gene, CDR1 is SGHTA and CDR2 is FQGNSA. The CDR3 is made up of 15 amino acids. J was trimmed by 8 bases and V by 5 bases; bases with no gene match: 14. The CDR3 loop is CASSPRQGPGEGYTF. The CDR3 nucleotides are TGTGCCAGCAGCCCCCGACAGGGACCCGGGGAAGGCTACACCTTC.

The genes are TRBV10-2 and TRBJ2-7; 10 bases map to TRBD2. This CDR3 has 15 amino acids. Trimming at V came to 7 bases and at J to 3 bases, leaving 9 bases not matched to a gene. Per germline, CDR1 WSHSY and CDR2 SAAADI. The CDR3 region is CASTEGLAHLYEQYF. CDR3 DNA sequence: TGCGCCAGCACCGAGGGACTAGCGCACCTCTACGAGCAGTACTTC.

The chain employs TRBV29-1 and TRBJ2-3; 7 positions match TRBD2. V lost 3 bases to trimming and J lost 4 bases; unmatched junction nucleotides: 1. Germline CDR1 and CDR2: SQVTM and ANQGSEA. The CDR3 runs 12 residues. The CDR3 coding sequence is TGCAGCGTTGAGACTAGCTCAGATACGCAGTATTTT. Protein: CSVETSSDTQYF.